This T cell receptor (beta chain) came from a study of post-analysis software for immune sequencing data. Incorporated into the TCR beta cDNA libraries were unique molecular identifiers, which served to reduce PCR and sequencing biases. TCRdb analysed the PCR reads with MiXCR anew, one entry per CDR3 protein. The table lists 650,000 to 900,000 distinct CDR3 sequences, under 60% of them singletons. The sequenced sample consisted of blood. The sequence was obtained from a girl aged 10 to 17 with multiple sclerosis.

The CDR3 reads CASSPNRDNEQFF. The CDR3 DNA sequence: TGTGCCAGCAGCCCTAACAGGGATAATGAGCAGTTCTTC. This chain links TRBV7-3 with TRBJ2-1, with TRBD1 as a possible D gene (6 bases). The CDR3 is 13 residues long. CDR1 and CDR2 from the germline V gene are SGHTA and FQGTGA. V was cut by 5 bases and J by 7 bases, with 12 bases left in between.